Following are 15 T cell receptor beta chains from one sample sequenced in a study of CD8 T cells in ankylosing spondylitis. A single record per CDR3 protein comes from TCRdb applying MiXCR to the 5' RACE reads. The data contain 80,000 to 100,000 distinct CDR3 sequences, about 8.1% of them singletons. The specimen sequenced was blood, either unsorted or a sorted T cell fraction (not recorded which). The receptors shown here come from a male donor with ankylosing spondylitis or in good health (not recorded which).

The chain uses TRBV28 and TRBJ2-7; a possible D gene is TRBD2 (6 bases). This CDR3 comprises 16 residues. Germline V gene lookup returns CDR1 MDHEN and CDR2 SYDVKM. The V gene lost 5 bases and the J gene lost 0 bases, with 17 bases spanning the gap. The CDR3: CASSNFSEGSSYEQYF. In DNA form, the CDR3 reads TGTGCCAGCAGTAACTTCTCGGAGGGGAGCTCCTACGAGCAGTACTTC.

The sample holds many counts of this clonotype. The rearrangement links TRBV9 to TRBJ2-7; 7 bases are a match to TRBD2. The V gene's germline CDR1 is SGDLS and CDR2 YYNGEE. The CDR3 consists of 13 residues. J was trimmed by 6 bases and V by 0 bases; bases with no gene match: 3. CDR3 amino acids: CASSVGGEGEQYF. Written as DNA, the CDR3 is TGTGCCAGCAGCGTAGGAGGGGAGGGCGAGCAGTACTTC.

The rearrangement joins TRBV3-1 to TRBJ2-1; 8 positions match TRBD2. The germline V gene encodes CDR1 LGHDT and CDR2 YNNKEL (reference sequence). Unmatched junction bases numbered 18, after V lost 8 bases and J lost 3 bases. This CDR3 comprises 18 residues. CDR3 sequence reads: CASCTNVGAGDLYNEQFF. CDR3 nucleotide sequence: TGTGCCAGCTGCACGAATGTGGGAGCGGGGGACCTCTACAATGAGCAGTTCTTC.

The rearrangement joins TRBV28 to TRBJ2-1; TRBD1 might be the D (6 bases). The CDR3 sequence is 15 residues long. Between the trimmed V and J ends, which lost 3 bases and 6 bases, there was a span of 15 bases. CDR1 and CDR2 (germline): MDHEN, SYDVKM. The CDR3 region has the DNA TGTGCCAGCAGTTTGAGGGGGACCCCCTCCAATGAGCAGTTCTTC. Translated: CASSLRGTPSNEQFF.

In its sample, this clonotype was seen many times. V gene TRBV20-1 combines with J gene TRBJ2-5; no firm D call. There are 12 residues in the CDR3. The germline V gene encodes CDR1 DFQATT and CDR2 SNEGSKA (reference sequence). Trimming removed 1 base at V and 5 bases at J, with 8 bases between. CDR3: CSARAPTETQYF. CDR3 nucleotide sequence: TGCAGTGCTAGAGCTCCAACGGAGACCCAGTACTTC.

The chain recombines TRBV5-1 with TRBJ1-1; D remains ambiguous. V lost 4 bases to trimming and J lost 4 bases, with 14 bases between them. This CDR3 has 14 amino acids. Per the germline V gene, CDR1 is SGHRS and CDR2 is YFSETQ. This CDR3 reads CASSLARKTTEAFF. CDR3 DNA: TGCGCCAGCAGCCTCGCGAGGAAGACCACTGAAGCTTTCTTT.

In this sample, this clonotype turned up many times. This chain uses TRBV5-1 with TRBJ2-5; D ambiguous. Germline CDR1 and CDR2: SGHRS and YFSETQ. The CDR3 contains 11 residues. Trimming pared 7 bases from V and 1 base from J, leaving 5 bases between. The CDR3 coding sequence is TGCGCCAGCGCCCGCCAAGAGACCCAGTACTTC. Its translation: CASARQETQYF.

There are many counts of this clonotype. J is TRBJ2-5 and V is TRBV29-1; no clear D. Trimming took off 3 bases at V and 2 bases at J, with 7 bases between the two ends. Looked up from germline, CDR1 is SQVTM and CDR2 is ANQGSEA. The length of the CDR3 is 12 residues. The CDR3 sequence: CSVDMQQETQYF. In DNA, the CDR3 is TGCAGCGTTGATATGCAGCAAGAGACCCAGTACTTC.

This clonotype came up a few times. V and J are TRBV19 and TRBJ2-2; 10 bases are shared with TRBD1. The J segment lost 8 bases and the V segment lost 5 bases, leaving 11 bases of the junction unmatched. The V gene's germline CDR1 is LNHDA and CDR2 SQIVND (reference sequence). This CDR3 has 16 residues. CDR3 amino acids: CASSPRQGAISGELFF. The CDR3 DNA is TGTGCCAGTAGTCCTAGACAGGGGGCGATTTCTGGGGAGCTGTTTTTT.

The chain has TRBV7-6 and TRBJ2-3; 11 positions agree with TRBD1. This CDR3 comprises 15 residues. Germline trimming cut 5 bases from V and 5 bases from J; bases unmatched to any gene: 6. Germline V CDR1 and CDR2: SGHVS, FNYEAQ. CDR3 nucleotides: TGTGCCAGCAGCCGCGGGACAGGGGGGTTAGATACGCAGTATTTT. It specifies CASSRGTGGLDTQYF.

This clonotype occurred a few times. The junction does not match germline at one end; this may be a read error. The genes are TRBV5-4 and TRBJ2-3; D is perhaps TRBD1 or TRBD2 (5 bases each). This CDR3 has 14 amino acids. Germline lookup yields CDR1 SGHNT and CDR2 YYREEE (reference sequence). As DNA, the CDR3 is TGTGCCAGCAGCGTGGTGGGGGTGGTAGATGCGCAGTATTTT. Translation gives CASSVVGVVDAQYF.

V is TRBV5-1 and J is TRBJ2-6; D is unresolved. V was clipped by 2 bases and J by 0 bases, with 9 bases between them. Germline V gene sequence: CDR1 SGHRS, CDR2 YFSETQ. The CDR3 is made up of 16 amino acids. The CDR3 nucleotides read TGCGCCAGCAGCTTCGAAGGTTACTCTGGGGCCAACGTCCTGACTTTC. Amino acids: CASSFEGYSGANVLTF.

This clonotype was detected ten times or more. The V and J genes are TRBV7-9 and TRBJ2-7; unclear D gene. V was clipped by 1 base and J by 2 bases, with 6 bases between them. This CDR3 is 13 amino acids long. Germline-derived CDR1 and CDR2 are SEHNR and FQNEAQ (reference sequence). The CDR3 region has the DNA TGTGCCAGCAGCTTAGACGCAGCCTACGAGCAGTACTTC. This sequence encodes CASSLDAAYEQYF.

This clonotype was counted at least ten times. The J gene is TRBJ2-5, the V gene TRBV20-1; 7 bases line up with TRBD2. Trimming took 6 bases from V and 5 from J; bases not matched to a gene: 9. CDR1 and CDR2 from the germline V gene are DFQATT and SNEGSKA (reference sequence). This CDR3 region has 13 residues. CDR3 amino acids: CSAPLNGGETQYF. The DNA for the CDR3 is TGCAGTGCCCCCTTGAACGGGGGGGAGACCCAGTACTTC.

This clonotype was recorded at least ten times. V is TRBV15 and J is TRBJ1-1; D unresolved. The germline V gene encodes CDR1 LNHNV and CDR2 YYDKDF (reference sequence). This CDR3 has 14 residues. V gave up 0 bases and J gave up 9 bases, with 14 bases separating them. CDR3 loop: CATSRDFREPQAFF. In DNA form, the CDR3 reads TGTGCCACCAGCAGAGATTTCCGGGAACCCCAAGCTTTCTTT.